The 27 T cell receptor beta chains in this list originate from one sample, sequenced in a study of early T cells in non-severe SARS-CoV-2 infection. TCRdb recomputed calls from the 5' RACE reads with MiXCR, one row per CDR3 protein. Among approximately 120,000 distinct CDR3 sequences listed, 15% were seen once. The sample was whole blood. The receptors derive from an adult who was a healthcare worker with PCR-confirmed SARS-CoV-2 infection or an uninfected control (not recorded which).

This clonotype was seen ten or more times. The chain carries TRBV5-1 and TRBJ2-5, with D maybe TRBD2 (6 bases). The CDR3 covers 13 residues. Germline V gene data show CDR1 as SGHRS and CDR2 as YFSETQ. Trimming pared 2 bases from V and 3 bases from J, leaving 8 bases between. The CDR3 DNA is TGCGCCAGCAGCTTTGGGACTGAAGAGACCCAGTACTTC. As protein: CASSFGTEETQYF.

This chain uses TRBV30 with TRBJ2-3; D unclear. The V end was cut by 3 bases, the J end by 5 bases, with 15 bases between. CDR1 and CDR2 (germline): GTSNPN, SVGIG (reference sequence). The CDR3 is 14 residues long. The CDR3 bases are TGTGCCTGGAGGGGAATTGGGTTGGTAGATACGCAGTATTTT. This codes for CAWRGIGLVDTQYF.

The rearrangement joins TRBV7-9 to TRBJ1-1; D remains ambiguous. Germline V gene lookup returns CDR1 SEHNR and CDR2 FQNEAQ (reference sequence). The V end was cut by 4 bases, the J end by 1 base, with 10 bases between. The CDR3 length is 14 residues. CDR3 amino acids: CASSSTPSNTEAFF. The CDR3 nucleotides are TGTGCCAGCAGCTCAACACCTTCGAACACTGAAGCTTTCTTT. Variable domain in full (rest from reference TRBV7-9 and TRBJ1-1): DTGVSQNPRHKITKRGQNVTFRCDPISEHNRLYWYRQTLGQGPEFLTYFQNEAQLEKSRLLSDRFSAERPKGSFSTLEIQRTEQGDSAMYLCASSSTPSNTEAFFGQGTRLTVV.

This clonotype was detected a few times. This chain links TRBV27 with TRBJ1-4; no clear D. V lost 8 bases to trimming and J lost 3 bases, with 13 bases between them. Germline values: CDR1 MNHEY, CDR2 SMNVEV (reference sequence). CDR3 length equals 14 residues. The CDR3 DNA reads TGTGCCAGCCAAAAGTTAGATGCTAATGAAAAACTGTTTTTT. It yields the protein CASQKLDANEKLFF.

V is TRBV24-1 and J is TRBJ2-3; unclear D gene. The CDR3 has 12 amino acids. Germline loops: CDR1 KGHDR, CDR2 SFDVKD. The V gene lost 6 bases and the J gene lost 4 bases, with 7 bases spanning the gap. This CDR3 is CATSQAADTQYF. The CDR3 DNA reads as TGTGCCACCAGTCAGGCCGCAGATACGCAGTATTTT.

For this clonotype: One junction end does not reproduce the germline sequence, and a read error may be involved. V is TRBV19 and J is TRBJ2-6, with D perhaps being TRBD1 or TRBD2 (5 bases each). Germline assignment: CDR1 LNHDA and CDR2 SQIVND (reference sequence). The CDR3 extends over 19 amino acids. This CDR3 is CASSYSLATFYSGADVLTF. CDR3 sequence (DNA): TGTGCCAGTAGTTATTCCCTCGCCACCTTCTATTCCGGGGCCGACGTCCTGACTTTC.

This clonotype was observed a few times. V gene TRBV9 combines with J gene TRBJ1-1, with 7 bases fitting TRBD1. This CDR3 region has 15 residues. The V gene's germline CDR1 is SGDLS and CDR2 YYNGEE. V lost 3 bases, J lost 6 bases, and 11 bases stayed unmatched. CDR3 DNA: TGTGCCAGCAGCGCCGACAGGGTTGGTTTCCCTGAAGCTTTCTTT. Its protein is CASSADRVGFPEAFF.

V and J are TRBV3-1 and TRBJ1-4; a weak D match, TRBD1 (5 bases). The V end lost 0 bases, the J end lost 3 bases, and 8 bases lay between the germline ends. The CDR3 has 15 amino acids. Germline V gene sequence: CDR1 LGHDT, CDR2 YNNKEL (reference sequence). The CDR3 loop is CASSQDGGPNEKLFF. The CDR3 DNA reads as TGTGCCAGCAGCCAAGATGGGGGTCCTAATGAAAAACTGTTTTTT.

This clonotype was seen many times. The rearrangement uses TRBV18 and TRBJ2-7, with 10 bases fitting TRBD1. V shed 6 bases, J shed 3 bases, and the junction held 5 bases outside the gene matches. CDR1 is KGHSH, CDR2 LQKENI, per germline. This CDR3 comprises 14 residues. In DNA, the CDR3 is TGTGCCAGCTCCCCCGGGACAGGGGTCTACGAGCAGTACTTC. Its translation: CASSPGTGVYEQYF.

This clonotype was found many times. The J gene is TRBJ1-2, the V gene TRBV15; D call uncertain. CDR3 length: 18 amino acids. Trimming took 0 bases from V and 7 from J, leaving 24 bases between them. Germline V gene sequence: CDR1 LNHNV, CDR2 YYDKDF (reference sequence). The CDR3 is CATSRDDTAGPSTGGYTF. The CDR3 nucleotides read TGTGCCACCAGCAGAGATGATACCGCCGGGCCGAGTACTGGTGGCTACACCTTC. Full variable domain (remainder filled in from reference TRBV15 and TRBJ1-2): DAMVIQNPRYQVTQFGKPVTLSCSQTLNHNVMYWYQQKSSQAPKLLFHYYDKDFNNEADTPDNFQSRRPNTSFCFLDIRSPGLGDTAMYLCATSRDDTAGPSTGGYTFGSGTRLTVV.

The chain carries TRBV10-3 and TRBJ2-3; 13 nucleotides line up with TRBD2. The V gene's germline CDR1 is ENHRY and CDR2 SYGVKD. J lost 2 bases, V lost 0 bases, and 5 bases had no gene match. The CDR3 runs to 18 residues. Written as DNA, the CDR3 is TGTGCCATCAGTGAGTCTCGGACTAGCGGGGGTTTCACAGATACGCAGTATTTT. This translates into CAISESRTSGGFTDTQYF.

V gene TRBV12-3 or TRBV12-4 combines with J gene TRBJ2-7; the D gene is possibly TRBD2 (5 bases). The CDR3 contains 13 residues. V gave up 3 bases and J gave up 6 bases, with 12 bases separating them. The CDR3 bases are TGTGCCAGCAGTTTTCCCGGGCTAGCCGAGCAGTACTTC. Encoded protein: CASSFPGLAEQYF.

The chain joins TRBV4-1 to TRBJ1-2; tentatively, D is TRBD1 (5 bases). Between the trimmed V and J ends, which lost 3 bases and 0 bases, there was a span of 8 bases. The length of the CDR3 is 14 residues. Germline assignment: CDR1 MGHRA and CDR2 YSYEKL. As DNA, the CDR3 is TGCGCCAGCAGCCACCAGACAGCTAACTATGGCTACACCTTC. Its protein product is CASSHQTANYGYTF.

CDR3 DNA sequence: TGCGCCAGCAACTCTCCGGGACAGGGTACGGAAGAGCAGTACTTC. The encoded protein is CASNSPGQGTEEQYF. The V call is TRBV4-1, the J call TRBJ2-7, with 9 bases that match TRBD1. The V gene end was trimmed by 7 bases and the J gene end by 7 bases; junction bases not matched to a gene: 14. From germline, CDR1 is MGHRA and CDR2 YSYEKL. The CDR3 has 15 amino acids.

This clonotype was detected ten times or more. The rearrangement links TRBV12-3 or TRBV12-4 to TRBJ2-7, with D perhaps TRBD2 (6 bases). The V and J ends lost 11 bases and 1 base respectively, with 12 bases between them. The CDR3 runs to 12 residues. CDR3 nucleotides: TGTGCCTCCCGAGGAGGGTCCTACGAGCAGTACTTC. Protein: CASRGGSYEQYF.

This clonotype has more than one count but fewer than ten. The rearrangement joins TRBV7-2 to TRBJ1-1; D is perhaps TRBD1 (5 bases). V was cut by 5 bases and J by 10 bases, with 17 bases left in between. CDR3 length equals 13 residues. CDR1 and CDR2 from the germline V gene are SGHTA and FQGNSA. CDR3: CASSPQGRVIAFF. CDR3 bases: TGTGCCAGCAGCCCCCAGGGTAGGGTAATAGCTTTCTTT.

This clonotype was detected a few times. As DNA, the CDR3 is TGTGCCAGTCACAGGGGTCTCTCGCATGGCTACACCTTC. Protein: CASHRGLSHGYTF. The chain is built from TRBV12-3 or TRBV12-4 and TRBJ1-2, with TRBD1 identical over 7 bases. J lost 6 bases, V lost 9 bases, and 10 bases had no gene match. The CDR3 has 13 amino acids.

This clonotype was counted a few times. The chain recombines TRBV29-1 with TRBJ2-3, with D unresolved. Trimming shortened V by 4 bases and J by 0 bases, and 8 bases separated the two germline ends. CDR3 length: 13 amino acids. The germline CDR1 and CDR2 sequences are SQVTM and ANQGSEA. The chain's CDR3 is CSVGTSSTDTQYF. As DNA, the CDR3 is TGCAGCGTTGGGACGTCGAGCACAGATACGCAGTATTTT.

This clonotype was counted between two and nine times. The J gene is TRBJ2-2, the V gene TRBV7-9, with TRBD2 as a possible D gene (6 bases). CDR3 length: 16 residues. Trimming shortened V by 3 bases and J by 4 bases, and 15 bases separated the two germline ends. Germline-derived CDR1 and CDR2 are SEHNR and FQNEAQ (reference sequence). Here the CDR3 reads CASSFLRGVATGELFF. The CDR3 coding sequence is TGTGCCAGCAGCTTCCTGCGCGGGGTAGCCACCGGGGAGCTGTTTTTT.

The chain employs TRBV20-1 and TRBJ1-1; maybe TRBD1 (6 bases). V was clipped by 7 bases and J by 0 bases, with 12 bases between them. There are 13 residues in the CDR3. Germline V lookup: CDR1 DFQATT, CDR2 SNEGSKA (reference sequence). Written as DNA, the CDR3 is TGCAGTGGGGCGGGGGACATGAACACTGAAGCTTTCTTT. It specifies CSGAGDMNTEAFF.

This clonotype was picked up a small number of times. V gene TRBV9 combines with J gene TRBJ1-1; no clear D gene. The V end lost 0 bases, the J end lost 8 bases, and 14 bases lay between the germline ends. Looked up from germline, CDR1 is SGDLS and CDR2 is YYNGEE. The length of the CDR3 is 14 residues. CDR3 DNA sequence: TGTGCCAGCAGCGTAGCTCCCGCCTTAGGGGAAGCTTTCTTT. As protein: CASSVAPALGEAFF.

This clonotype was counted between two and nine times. CDR3 sequence reads: CASLKYPRLYEQYF. The CDR3 DNA reads TGTGCCAGTCTAAAATACCCCCGTCTCTACGAGCAGTACTTC. The chain is built from TRBV12-3 or TRBV12-4 and TRBJ2-7; the D is unclear. V lost 9 bases, J lost 3 bases, and 18 bases lay in between. The CDR3 is 14 amino acids.

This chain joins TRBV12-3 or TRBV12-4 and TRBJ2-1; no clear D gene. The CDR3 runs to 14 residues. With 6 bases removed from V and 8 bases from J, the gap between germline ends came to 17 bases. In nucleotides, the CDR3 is TGTGCCAGCAGCCACCCTAGAACTGTGGATGAGCAGTTCTTC. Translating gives CASSHPRTVDEQFF.

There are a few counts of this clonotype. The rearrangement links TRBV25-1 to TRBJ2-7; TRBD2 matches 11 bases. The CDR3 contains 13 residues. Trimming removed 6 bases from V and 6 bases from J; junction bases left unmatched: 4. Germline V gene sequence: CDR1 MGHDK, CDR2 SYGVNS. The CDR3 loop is CASRTGTSGEQYF. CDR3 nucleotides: TGTGCCAGCAGAACCGGGACTAGCGGCGAGCAGTACTTC.

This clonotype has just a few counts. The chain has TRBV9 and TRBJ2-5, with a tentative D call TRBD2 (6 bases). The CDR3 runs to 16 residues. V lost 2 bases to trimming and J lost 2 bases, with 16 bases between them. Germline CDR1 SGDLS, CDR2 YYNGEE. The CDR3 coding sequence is TGTGCCAGCAGCGTCGGGGGACTGAACCGTCAAGAGACCCAGTACTTC. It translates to CASSVGGLNRQETQYF.

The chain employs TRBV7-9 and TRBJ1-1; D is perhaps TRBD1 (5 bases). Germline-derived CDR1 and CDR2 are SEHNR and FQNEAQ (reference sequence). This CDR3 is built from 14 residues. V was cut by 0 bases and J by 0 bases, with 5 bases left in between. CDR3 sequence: CASSLAQVNTEAFF. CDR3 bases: TGTGCCAGCAGCTTAGCACAGGTGAACACTGAAGCTTTCTTT.

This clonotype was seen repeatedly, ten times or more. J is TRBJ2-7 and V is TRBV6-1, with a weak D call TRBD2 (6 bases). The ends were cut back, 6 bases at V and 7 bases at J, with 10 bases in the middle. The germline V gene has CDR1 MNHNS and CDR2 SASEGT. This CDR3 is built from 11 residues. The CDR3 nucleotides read TGTGCCAGCAGCCTCGGGGGAGAGCAGTACTTC. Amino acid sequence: CASSLGGEQYF.